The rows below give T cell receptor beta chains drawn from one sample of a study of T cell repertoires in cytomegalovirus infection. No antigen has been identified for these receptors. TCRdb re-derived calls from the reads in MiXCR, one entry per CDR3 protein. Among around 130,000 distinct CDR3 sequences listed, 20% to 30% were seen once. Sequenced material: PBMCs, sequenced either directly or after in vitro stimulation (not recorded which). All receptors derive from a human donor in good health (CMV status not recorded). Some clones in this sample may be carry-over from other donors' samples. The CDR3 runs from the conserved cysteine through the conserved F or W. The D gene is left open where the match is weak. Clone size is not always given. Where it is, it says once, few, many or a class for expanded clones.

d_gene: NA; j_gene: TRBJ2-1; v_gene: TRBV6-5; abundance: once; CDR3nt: TGTGCCAGCAGTTGGAAGAAGGATGAGCAGTTCTTC; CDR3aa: CASSWKKDEQFF
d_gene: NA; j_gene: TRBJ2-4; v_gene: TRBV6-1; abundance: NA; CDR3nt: TGTGCCAGCAGTGAAGCGGGGGTGGTGGTCAACGGGATTTTAGCCAAAAACATTCAGTACTTC; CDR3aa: CASSEAGVVVNGILAKNIQYF
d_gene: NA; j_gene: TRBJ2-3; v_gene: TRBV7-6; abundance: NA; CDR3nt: TGTGCCAGCAGCTTAGAAGTTCCCGATACGCAGTATTTT; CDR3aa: CASSLEVPDTQYF
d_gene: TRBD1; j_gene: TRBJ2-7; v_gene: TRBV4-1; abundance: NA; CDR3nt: TGCGCCAGCAGCCACCCCGGACAGGCGAACTACGAGCAGCACTTC; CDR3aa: CASSHPGQANYEQHF
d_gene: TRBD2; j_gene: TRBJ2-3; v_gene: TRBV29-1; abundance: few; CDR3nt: TGCAGCTCACAGCCGCGGGAGAGTGGGACAGATACGCAGTATTTT; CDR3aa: CSSQPRESGTDTQYF
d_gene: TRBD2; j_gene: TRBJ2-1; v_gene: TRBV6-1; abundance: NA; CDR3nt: TGTGCCACTACCCCCTGGGGCGGGAGAGAGAACAATGAGCAGTTCTTC; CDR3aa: CATTPWGGRENNEQFF
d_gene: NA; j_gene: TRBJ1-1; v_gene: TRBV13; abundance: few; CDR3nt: TGTGCCAGCAGCCCACCTTACACTGAAGCTTTCTTT; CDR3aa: CASSPPYTEAFF
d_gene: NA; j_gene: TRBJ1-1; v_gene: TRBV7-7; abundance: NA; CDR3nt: TGTGCTAGCAGCGAATCCTTGAACACTGAAGCTTTCTTT; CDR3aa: CASSESLNTEAFF
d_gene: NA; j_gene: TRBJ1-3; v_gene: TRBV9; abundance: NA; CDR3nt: TGTGCCAGCAGCGTAGGCACCACGGGCTCGGGAAACACCATATATTTT; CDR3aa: CASSVGTTGSGNTIYF
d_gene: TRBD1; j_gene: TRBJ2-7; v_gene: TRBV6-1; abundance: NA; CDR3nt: TGTGCCAGCACCCCTGGTAGAAACAGGGGGATCTACGAGCAGTACTTC; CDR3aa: CASTPGRNRGIYEQYF
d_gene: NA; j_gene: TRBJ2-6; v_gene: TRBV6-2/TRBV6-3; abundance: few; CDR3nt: TGTGCCACCGTGCCTAGAAAACAGAGCTCTGGGGCCAACGTCCTGACTTTC; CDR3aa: CATVPRKQSSGANVLTF
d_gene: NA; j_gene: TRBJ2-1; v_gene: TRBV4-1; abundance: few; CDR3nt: TGCGCCAGCAGCCAACCAGGGAGGAATGAGCAGTTCTTC; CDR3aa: CASSQPGRNEQFF
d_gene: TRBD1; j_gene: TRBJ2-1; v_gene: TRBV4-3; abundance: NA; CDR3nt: TGCGCCAGCAGCCAAGAGTTACAGGGGGCTCTGGAGCAGTTCTTC; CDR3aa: CASSQELQGALEQFF
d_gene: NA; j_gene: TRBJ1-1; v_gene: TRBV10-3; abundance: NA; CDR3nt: TGTGCCAACCGTATGAACACTGAAGCTTTCTTT; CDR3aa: CANRMNTEAFF
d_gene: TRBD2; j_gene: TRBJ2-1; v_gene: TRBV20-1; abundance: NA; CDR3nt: TGCAGTGCTAGAGATTCGGGACTAGCGGGGCCGCAGTTCTTC; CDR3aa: CSARDSGLAGPQFF
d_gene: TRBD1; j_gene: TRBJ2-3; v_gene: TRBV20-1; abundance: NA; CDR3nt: TGCAGTGCGACACCTGCCTGGGACAGGGAAACAGATACGCAGTATTTT; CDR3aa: CSATPAWDRETDTQYF